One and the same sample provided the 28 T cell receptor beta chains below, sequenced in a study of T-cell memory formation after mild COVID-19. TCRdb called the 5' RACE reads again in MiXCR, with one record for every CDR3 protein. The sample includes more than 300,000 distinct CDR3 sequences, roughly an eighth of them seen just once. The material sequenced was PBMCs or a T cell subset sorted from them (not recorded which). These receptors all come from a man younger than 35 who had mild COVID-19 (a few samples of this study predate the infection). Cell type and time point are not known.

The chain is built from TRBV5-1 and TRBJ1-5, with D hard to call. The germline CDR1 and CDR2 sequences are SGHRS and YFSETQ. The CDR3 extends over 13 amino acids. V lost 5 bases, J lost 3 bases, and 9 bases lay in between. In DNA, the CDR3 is TGCGCCAGCAGGGAGGGATTCAATCAGCCCCAGCATTTT. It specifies CASREGFNQPQHF. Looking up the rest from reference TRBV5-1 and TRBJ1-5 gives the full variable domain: KAGVTQTPRYLIKTRGQQVTLSCSPISGHRSVSWYQQTPGQGLQFLFEYFSETQRNKGNFPGRFSGRQFSNSRSEMNVSTLELGDSALYLCASREGFNQPQHFGDGTRLSIL.

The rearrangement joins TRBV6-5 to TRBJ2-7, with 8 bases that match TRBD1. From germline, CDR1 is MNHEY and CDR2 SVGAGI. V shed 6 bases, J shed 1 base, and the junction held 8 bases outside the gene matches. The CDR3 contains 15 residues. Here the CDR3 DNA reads TGTGCCAGCAGGGACCGGGACAGGTATTCCTACGAGCAGTACTTC. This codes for CASRDRDRYSYEQYF.

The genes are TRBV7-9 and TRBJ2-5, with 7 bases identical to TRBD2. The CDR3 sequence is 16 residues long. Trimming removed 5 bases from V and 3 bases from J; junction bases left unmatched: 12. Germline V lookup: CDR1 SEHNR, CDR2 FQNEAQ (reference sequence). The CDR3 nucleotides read TGTGCCAGCAGCCAGGTTGAGGACGGGGGGAAAGAGACCCAGTACTTC. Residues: CASSQVEDGGKETQYF.

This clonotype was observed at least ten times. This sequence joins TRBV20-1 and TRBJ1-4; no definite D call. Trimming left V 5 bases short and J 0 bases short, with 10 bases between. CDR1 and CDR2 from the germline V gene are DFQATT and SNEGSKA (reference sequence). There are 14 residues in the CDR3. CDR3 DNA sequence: TGCAGTGCTGGAGGAGAGTCAACTAATGAAAAACTGTTTTTT. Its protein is CSAGGESTNEKLFF.

The CDR3 spells CASSSQLGQNYGYTF. For the CDR3, the DNA is TGTGCCAGCAGCTCCCAGCTAGGCCAAAACTATGGCTACACCTTC. The chain is built from TRBV7-2 and TRBJ1-2; no reliable D call. The germline V and J ends were trimmed by 4 bases and 2 bases, with 14 bases remaining between them. Germline V gene lookup returns CDR1 SGHTA and CDR2 FQGNSA. This CDR3 is 15 amino acids long.

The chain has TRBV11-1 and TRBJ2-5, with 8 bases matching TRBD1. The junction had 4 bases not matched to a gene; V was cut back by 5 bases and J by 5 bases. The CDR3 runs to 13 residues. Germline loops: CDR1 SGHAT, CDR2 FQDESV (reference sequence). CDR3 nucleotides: TGTGCCAGCAGCGCCGACAGGGGTGAGACCCAGTACTTC. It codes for CASSADRGETQYF.

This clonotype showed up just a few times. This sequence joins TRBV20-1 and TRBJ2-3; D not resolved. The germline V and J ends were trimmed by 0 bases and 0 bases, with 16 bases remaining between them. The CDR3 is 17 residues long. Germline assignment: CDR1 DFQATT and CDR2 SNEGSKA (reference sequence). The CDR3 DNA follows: TGCAGTGCTAGAGAGCGGCGTTCACATTCTAGCACAGATACGCAGTATTTT. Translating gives CSARERRSHSSTDTQYF.

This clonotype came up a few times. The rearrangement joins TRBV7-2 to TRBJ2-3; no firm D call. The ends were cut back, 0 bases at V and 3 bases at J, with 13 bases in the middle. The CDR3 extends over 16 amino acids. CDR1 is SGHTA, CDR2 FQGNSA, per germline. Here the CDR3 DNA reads TGTGCCAGCAGCTTAGCCGCCGGCTGGGGTACAGATACGCAGTATTTT. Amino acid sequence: CASSLAAGWGTDTQYF.

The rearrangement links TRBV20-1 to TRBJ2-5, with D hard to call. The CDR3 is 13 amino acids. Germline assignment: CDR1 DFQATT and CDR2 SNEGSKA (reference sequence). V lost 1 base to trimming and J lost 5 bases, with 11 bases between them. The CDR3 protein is CSARAWVLETQYF. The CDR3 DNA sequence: TGCAGTGCTAGAGCTTGGGTTCTGGAGACCCAGTACTTC.

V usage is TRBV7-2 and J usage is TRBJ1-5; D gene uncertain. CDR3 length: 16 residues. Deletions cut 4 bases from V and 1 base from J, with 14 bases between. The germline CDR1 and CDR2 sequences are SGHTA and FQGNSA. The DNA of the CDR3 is TGTGCCAGCAGCTACCGGGCCTACGCGAGCAATCAGCCCCAGCATTTT. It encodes CASSYRAYASNQPQHF.

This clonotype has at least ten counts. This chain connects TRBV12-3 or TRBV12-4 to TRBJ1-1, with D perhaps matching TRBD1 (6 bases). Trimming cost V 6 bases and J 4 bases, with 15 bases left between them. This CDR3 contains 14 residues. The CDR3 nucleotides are TGTGCCAGCAGCCCCGCAGGGGTCACCACTGAAGCTTTCTTT. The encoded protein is CASSPAGVTTEAFF.

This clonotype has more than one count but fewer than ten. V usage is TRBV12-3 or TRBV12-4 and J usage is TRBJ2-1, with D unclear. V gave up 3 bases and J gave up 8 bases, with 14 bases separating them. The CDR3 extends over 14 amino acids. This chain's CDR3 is CASSFWSVPDEQFF. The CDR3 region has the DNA TGTGCCAGCAGTTTTTGGAGTGTCCCTGATGAGCAGTTCTTC.

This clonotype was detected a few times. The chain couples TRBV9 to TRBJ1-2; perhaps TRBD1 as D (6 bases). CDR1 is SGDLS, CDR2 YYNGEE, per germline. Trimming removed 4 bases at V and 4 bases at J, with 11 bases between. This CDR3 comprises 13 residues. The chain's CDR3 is CASSPRDTYGYTF. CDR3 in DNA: TGTGCCAGCAGCCCACGGGACACCTATGGCTACACCTTC.

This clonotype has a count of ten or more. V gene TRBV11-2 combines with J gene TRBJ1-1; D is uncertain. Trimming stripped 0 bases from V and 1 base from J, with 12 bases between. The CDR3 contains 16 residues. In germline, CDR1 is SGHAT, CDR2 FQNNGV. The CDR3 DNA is TGTGCCAGCAGCTTAGAGTGGAGGCAGAGGAACACTGAAGCTTTCTTT. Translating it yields CASSLEWRQRNTEAFF.

CDR3 bases: TGCGCCAGCAGGACTGGCGGGACCTCCTACGAGCAGTACTTC. It codes for CASRTGGTSYEQYF. The rearrangement joins TRBV5-1 to TRBJ2-7; possibly TRBD2 for D (6 bases). Germline V lookup: CDR1 SGHRS, CDR2 YFSETQ. This CDR3 region has 14 residues. Trimming cost V 5 bases and J 0 bases, with 12 bases left between them.

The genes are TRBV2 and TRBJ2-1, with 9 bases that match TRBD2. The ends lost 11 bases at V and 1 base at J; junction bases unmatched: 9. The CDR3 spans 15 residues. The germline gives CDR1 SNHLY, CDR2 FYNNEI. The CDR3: CAGRSGGPSYNEQFF. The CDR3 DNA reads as TGTGCCGGACGAAGCGGGGGGCCTTCCTACAATGAGCAGTTCTTC.

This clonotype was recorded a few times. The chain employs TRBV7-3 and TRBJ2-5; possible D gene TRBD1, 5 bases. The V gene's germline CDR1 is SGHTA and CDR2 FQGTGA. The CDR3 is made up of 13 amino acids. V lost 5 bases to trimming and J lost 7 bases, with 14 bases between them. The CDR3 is CASSPGTGGTQYF. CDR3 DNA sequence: TGTGCCAGCAGCCCAGGCACAGGCGGGACCCAGTACTTC.

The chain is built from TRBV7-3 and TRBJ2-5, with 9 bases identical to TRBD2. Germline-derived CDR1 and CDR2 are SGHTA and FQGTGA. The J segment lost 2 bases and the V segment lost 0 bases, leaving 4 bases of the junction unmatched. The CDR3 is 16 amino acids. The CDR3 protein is CASSLTPLAGQETQYF. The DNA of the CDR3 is TGTGCCAGCAGCTTAACCCCCCTAGCGGGGCAAGAGACCCAGTACTTC. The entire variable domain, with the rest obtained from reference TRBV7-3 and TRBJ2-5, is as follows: GAGVSQTPSNKVTEKGKYVELRCDPISGHTALYWYRQSLGQGPEFLIYFQGTGAADDSGLPNDRFFAVRPEGSVSTLKIQRTERGDSAVYLCASSLTPLAGQETQYFGPGTRLLVL.

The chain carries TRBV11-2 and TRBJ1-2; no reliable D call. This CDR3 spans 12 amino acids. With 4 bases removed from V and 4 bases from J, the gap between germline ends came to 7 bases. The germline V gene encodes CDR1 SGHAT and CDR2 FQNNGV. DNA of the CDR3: TGTGCCAGCAGCTCGGGAGTCTATGGCTACACCTTC. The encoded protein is CASSSGVYGYTF.

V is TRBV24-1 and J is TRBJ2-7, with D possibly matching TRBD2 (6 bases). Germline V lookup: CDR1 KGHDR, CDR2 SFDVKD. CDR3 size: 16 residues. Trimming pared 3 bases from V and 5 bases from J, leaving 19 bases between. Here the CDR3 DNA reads TGTGCCACCAGTGATCCCTGGGGGGTACAGGTCGACGAGCAGTACTTC. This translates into CATSDPWGVQVDEQYF.

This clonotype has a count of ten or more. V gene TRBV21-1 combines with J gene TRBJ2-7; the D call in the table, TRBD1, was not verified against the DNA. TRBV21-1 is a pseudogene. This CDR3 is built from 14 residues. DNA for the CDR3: TGTGCCAGCGGATCTACAGGGCCGACCTACGAGCAGTACTTC. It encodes CASGSTGPTYEQYF.

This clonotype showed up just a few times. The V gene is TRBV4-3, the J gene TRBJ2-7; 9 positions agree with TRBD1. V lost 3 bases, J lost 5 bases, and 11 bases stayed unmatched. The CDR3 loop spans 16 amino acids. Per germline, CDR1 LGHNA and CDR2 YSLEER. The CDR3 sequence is CASSQTGTGKPHEQYV. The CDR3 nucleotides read TGCGCCAGCAGCCAGACCGGGACAGGGAAACCCCACGAGCAGTACGTC.

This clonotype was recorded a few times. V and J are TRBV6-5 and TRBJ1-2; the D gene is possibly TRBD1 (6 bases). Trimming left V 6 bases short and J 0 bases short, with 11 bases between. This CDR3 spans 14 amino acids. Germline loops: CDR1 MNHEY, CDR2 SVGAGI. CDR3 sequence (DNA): TGTGCCAGCAGACGGACAGATTCTAACTATGGCTACACCTTC. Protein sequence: CASRRTDSNYGYTF.

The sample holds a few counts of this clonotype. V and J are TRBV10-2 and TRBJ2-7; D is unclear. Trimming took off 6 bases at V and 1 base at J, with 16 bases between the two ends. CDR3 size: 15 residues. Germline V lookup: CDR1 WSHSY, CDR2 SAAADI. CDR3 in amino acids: CASSRGHPDSYEQYF. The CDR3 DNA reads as TGCGCCAGCAGCCGAGGCCACCCAGATTCCTACGAGCAGTACTTC.

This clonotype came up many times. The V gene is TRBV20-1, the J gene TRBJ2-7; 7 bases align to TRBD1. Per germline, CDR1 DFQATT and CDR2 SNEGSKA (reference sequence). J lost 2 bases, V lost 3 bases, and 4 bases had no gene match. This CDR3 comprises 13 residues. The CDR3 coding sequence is TGCAGTGCTAGCGGGGACAGTCCCTACGAGCAGTACGTC. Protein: CSASGDSPYEQYV.

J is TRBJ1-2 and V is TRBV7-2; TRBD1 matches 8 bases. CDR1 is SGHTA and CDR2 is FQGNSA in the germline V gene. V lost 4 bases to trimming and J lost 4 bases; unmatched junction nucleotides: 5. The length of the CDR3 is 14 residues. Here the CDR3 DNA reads TGTGCCAGCAGCTCCAGGACAGGGAGCTATGGCTACACCTTC. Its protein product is CASSSRTGSYGYTF. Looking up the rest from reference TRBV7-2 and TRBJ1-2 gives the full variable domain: GAGVSQSPSNKVTEKGKDVELRCDPISGHTALYWYRQSLGQGLEFLIYFQGNSAPDKSGLPSDRFSAERTGGSVSTLTIQRTQQEDSAVYLCASSSRTGSYGYTFGSGTRLTVV.

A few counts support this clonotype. The CDR3 DNA reads TGTGCCAGCAGCCAAGACAACTGGGGCTACACCTTC. Translating gives CASSQDNWGYTF. The chain joins TRBV3-1 to TRBJ1-2; D uncertain. Trimming took 0 bases from V and 8 from J, leaving 7 bases between them. This CDR3 spans 12 amino acids. CDR1 is LGHDT and CDR2 is YNNKEL in the germline V gene (reference sequence).

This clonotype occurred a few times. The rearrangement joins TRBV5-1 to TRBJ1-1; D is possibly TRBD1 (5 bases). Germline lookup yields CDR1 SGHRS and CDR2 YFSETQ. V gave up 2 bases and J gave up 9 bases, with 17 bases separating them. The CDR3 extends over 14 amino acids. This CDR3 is CASSFGGSLGKAFF. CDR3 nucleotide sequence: TGCGCCAGCAGCTTTGGGGGATCCCTGGGGAAAGCTTTCTTT. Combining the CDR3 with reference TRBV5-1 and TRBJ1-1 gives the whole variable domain KAGVTQTPRYLIKTRGQQVTLSCSPISGHRSVSWYQQTPGQGLQFLFEYFSETQRNKGNFPGRFSGRQFSNSRSEMNVSTLELGDSALYLCASSFGGSLGKAFFGQGTRLTVV.